A single sample gave rise to the 21 T cell receptor beta chains below, sequenced in a study of blood T cell repertoires in COVID-19. Clones were sequenced by immunoSEQ multiplex PCR, and TCRdb holds only the in-frame ones, with some missing. The table includes approximately 200,000 clones, 88% detected once. The sequenced material came from peripheral blood. The receptors derive from a man between 70 and 80 years old with acute or convalescent COVID-19.

The rearrangement links TRBV6-2 or TRBV6-3 to TRBJ2-7; no reliable D call. CDR1 is MNHEY and CDR2 is SVGEGT in the germline V gene. The ends were cut back, 0 bases at V and 6 bases at J, with 9 bases in the middle. The CDR3 spans 13 residues. This CDR3 reads CASSYSPNSEQYF. CDR3 DNA: TGTGCCAGCAGTTACTCCCCCAACAGCGAGCAGTACTTC.

This chain uses TRBV7-9 with TRBJ2-5, with TRBD2 matching over 8 bases. After removal of 4 bases from V and 2 bases from J, the junction contained 6 bases not matched to a gene. CDR3 length equals 15 residues. CDR1 SEHNR and CDR2 FQNEAQ come from the germline V gene (reference sequence). The CDR3 coding sequence is TGTGCCAGCAGCTCCAGGATAGCGGGACAAGAGACCCAGTACTTC. Its protein is CASSSRIAGQETQYF.

As to this clone: Additional DNA sequences in this sample encode the identical CDR3. The chain links TRBV6-5 to TRBJ2-7; D possibly corresponds to TRBD1 (7 bases). Trimming took off 5 bases at V and 7 bases at J, with 15 bases between the two ends. CDR1 MNHEY and CDR2 SVGAGI come from the germline V gene. CDR3 length: 13 residues. The CDR3 protein is CASSPPQGREQYF. Written as DNA, the CDR3 is TGTGCCAGCAGTCCTCCACAGGGGAGGGAGCAGTACTTC.

This chain connects TRBV19 to TRBJ2-3; D call uncertain. The V and J ends lost 9 bases and 0 bases respectively, with 16 bases between them. CDR3 length equals 15 residues. The germline gives CDR1 LNHDA, CDR2 SQIVND (reference sequence). CDR3 nucleotide sequence: TGTGCCAGCTCCGTAGCCTCTCCTAGCACAGATACGCAGTATTTT. Its translation is CASSVASPSTDTQYF.

As to this clone: Compared with germline, one end of the junction differs, possibly owing to a read error. The V call is TRBV7-2, the J call TRBJ1-1; D is ambiguous. Germline V lookup: CDR1 SGHTA, CDR2 FQGNSA. This CDR3 is built from 14 residues. The CDR3 region has the DNA TGTGCCAGCAACTTAGGAGGTCGGAACACTGAAGCTTTCTTT. It encodes CASNLGGRNTEAFF.

The chain is built from TRBV19 and TRBJ2-2, with TRBD2 as a possible D gene (6 bases). Germline-derived CDR1 and CDR2 are LNHDA and SQIVND (reference sequence). The CDR3 loop spans 15 amino acids. V lost 3 bases, J lost 1 base, and 9 bases lay in between. For the CDR3, the DNA is TGTGCCAGTAGTATTGATAGCGGGAACACCGGGGAGCTGTTTTTT. It yields the protein CASSIDSGNTGELFF.

The chain is built from TRBV7-2 and TRBJ2-7, with D possibly matching TRBD1 (5 bases). V lost 5 bases and J lost 0, with 11 bases in between. The CDR3 runs to 14 residues. From germline, CDR1 is SGHTA and CDR2 FQGNSA. CDR3: CASSARQGSYEQYF. As DNA, the CDR3 is TGTGCCAGCAGCGCACGGCAGGGCTCCTACGAGCAGTACTTC.

This clone was detected once. The genes are TRBV10-3 and TRBJ1-2; 11 bases align to TRBD1. V shed 7 bases, J shed 3 bases, and the junction held 4 bases outside the gene matches. Per the germline V gene, CDR1 is ENHRY and CDR2 is SYGVKD. The CDR3 extends over 14 amino acids. CDR3 nucleotides: TGTGCCATCAACGGACAGGGGGCGGACTATGGCTACACCTTC. Amino acid sequence: CAINGQGADYGYTF.

The CDR3 reads CASSQMTSRGSPFRSYNEQFF. For the CDR3, the DNA is TGTGCCAGCAGCCAAATGACTTCGAGGGGGAGCCCCTTTCGTTCCTACAATGAGCAGTTCTTC. V gene TRBV4-2 combines with J gene TRBJ2-1; D perhaps matches TRBD1 (6 bases). The V and J ends lost 2 bases and 1 base respectively, with 27 bases between them. The CDR3 covers 21 residues. Germline loops: CDR1 LGHNA, CDR2 YNFKEQ.

The chain links TRBV7-6 to TRBJ2-7; 11 bases line up with TRBD2. V lost 3 bases to trimming and J lost 4 bases; unmatched junction nucleotides: 8. The germline V gene has CDR1 SGHVS and CDR2 FNYEAQ. This CDR3 is 16 amino acids long. CDR3 sequence (DNA): TGTGCCAGCAGCTTGGATAGCGGGAGGGCCGAATACGAGCAGTACTTC. This sequence encodes CASSLDSGRAEYEQYF.

The rearrangement uses TRBV5-5 and TRBJ1-2, with D unclear. The CDR3 covers 14 residues. V lost 5 bases to trimming and J lost 4 bases, with 15 bases between them. Germline V lookup: CDR1 SGHKS, CDR2 YYEKEE (reference sequence). CDR3 nucleotide sequence: TGTGCCAGCAGAATGCTGGCGACGGGCTATGGCTACACCTTC. Its protein product is CASRMLATGYGYTF.

The J gene is TRBJ2-3, the V gene TRBV2; D is undetermined. The CDR3 covers 10 residues. Germline assignment: CDR1 SNHLY and CDR2 FYNNEI. V shed 4 bases and J shed 9 bases, with 5 bases lying between them. The CDR3 is CASSVSTQYF. The CDR3 nucleotides read TGTGCCAGCAGTGTTAGCACGCAGTATTTT.

V and J are TRBV5-1 and TRBJ1-4; 8 nucleotides line up with TRBD1. Germline CDR1 SGHRS, CDR2 YFSETQ. The CDR3 runs to 15 residues. V was clipped by 4 bases and J by 3 bases; unmatched bases: 5. CDR3 DNA sequence: TGCGCCAGCAGCCCGCAGGGGGCGGCTAATGAAAAACTGTTTTTT. This sequence encodes CASSPQGAANEKLFF.

The gene calls are TRBV25-1 and TRBJ2-7; 7 nucleotides agree with TRBD2. From germline, CDR1 is MGHDK and CDR2 SYGVNS. This CDR3 is 15 amino acids long. The V and J ends lost 5 bases and 0 bases, in that order; junction bases with no gene match: 7. CDR3 in amino acids: CASSSTSARSYEQYF. In nucleotides, the CDR3 is TGTGCCAGCAGTTCCACTAGCGCCCGCTCCTACGAGCAGTACTTC.

This clone appeared once. This chain links TRBV4-2 with TRBJ2-2; TRBD2 aligns across 8 bases. This CDR3 is built from 17 residues. Per germline, CDR1 LGHNA and CDR2 YNFKEQ. The V and J ends lost 0 bases and 3 bases, in that order; junction bases with no gene match: 6. The CDR3: CASSQDRLAGYTGELFF. In DNA, the CDR3 is TGTGCCAGCAGCCAAGATAGGCTAGCGGGTTACACCGGGGAGCTGTTTTTT.

The chain combines TRBV7-3 with TRBJ1-1; D is possibly TRBD1 (6 bases). V was trimmed by 3 bases and J by 1 base, leaving 12 bases between them. The CDR3 is 15 residues long. Germline CDR1 is SGHTA and CDR2 is FQGTGA. CDR3 bases: TGTGCCAGCAGCTTTGCCGGGGGGCCGAACACTGAAGCTTTCTTT. Encoded protein: CASSFAGGPNTEAFF.

The chain couples TRBV7-9 to TRBJ2-7; the match to TRBD2 covers 8 bases. The V gene end was trimmed by 0 bases and the J gene end by 7 bases; junction bases not matched to a gene: 5. The CDR3 is made up of 14 amino acids. Germline lookup yields CDR1 SEHNR and CDR2 FQNEAQ (reference sequence). CDR3 sequence: CASSLAGTGGEQYF. The CDR3 nucleotides are TGTGCCAGCAGCTTAGCAGGAACGGGAGGGGAGCAGTACTTC.

The chain recombines TRBV13 with TRBJ1-2, with 8 bases lining up with TRBD1. This CDR3 has 16 residues. Losses at the gene ends were 3 bases for V and 2 bases for J; bases not matched to a gene: 8. Germline CDR1 reads PRHDT; CDR2 reads FYEKMQ (reference sequence). CDR3 sequence (DNA): TGTGCCAGCAGCTTCGGACAGGGCCGATTCAACTATGGCTACACCTTC. Translating gives CASSFGQGRFNYGYTF. Full variable domain (remainder filled in from reference TRBV13 and TRBJ1-2): AAGVIQSPRHLIKEKRETATLKCYPIPRHDTVYWYQQGPGQDPQFLISFYEKMQSDKGSIPDRFSAQQFSDYHSELNMSSLELGDSALYFCASSFGQGRFNYGYTFGSGTRLTVV.

Only one count was recorded for this clone. This chain links TRBV5-5 with TRBJ1-2, with 7 bases aligning to TRBD1. Germline trimming cut 5 bases from V and 5 bases from J; bases unmatched to any gene: 9. This CDR3 comprises 14 residues. Germline V lookup: CDR1 SGHKS, CDR2 YYEKEE (reference sequence). The CDR3 reads CASRPTGVGYGYTF. The CDR3 DNA is TGTGCCAGCAGACCCACAGGGGTAGGTTATGGCTACACCTTC.

The V and J genes are TRBV7-9 and TRBJ2-3, with D possibly being TRBD2 (6 bases). The V end was cut by 5 bases, the J end by 4 bases, with 19 bases between. There are 16 residues in the CDR3. Per the germline V gene, CDR1 is SEHNR and CDR2 is FQNEAQ (reference sequence). CDR3 in DNA: TGTGCCAGCAGCCCAGGATTCGGGAGTCTCGCAGATACGCAGTATTTT. This codes for CASSPGFGSLADTQYF.

V gene TRBV6-4 combines with J gene TRBJ1-3; D not resolved. Trimming shortened V by 2 bases and J by 0 bases, and 8 bases separated the two germline ends. Germline V gives CDR1 MRHNA, CDR2 SNTAGT. The CDR3 loop spans 15 amino acids. The CDR3 bases are TGTGCCAGCAGTGACCGAAACAGCTCTGGAAACACCATATATTTT. This sequence encodes CASSDRNSSGNTIYF.